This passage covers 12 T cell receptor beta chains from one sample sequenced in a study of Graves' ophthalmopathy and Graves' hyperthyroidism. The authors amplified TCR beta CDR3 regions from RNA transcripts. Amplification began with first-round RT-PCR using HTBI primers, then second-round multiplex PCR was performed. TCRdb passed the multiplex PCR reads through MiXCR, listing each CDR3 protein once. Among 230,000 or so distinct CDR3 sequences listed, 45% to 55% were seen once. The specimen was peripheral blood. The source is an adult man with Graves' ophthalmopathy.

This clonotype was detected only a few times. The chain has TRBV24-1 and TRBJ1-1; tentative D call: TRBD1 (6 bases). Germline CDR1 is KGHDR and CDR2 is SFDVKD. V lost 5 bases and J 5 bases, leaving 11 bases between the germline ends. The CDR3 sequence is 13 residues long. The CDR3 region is CATSALTGTEAFF. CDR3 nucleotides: TGTGCCACCAGTGCCTTAACAGGGACTGAAGCTTTCTTT.

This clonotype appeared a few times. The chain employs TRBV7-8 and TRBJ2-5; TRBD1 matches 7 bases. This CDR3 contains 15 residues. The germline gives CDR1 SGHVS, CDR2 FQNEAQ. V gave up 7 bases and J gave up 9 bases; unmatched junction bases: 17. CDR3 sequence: CASTPTGVLQGAQYF. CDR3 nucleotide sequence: TGTGCCAGCACACCGACTGGGGTCTTGCAGGGGGCCCAGTACTTC.

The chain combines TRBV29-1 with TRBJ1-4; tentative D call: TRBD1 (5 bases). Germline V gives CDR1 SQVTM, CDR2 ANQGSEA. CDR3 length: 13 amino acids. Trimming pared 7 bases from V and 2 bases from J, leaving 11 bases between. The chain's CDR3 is CSATGSTNEKLFF. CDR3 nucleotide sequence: TGCAGCGCTACAGGCTCTACTAATGAAAAACTGTTTTTT. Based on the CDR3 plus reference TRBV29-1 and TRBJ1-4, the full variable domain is SAVISQKPSRDICQRGTSLTIQCQVDSQVTMMFWYRQQPGQSLTLIATANQGSEATYESGFVIDKFPISRPNLTFSTLTVSNMSPEDSSIYLCSATGSTNEKLFFGSGTQLSVL.

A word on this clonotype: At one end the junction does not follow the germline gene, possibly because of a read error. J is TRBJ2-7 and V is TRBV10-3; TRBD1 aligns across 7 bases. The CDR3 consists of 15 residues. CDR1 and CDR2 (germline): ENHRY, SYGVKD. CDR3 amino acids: CASSLYSGGTYEQYF. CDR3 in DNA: TGTGCCAGCAGTTTATATTCAGGGGGAACCTACGAGCAGTACTTC.

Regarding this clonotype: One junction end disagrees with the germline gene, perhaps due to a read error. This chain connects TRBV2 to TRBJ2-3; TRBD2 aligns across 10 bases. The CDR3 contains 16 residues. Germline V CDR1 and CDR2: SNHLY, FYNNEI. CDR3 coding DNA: TGTGCCACCAGTGACCCCGGACTAGCGGCTTCAGATACGCAGTATTTT. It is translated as CATSDPGLAASDTQYF.

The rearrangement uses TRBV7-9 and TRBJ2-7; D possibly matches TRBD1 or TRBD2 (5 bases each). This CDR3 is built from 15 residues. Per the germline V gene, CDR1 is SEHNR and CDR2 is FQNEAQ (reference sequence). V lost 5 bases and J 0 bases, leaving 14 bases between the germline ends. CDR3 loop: CASSQSGASSYEQYF. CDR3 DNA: TGTGCCAGCAGCCAATCCGGGGCCAGCTCCTACGAGCAGTACTTC.

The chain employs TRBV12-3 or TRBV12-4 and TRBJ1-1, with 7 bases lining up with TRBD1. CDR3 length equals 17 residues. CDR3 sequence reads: CASGLVRDREVDTEAFF. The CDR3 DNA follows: TGTGCTAGTGGTTTGGTACGAGACAGGGAGGTGGACACTGAAGCTTTCTTT.

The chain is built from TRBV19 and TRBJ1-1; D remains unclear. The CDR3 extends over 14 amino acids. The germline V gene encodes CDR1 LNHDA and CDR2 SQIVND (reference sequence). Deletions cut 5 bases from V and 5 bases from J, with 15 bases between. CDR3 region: CASSVPRGGTEAFF. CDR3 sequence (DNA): TGTGCCAGTAGTGTTCCTCGGGGAGGTACTGAAGCTTTCTTT.

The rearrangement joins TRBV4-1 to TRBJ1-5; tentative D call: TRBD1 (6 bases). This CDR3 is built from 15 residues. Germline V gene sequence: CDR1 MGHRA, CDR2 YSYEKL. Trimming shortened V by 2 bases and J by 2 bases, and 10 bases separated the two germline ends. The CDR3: CASSQLTGGNQPQHF. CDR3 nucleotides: TGCGCCAGCAGCCAATTGACAGGAGGCAATCAGCCCCAGCATTTT.

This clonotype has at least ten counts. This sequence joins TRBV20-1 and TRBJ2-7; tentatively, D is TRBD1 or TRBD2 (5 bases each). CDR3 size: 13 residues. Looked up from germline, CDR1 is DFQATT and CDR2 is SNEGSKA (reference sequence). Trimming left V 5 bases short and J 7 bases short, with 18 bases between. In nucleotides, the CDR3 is TGCAGTGCTGAGGGTGAGGGGACCCTGGAGCAGTACTTC. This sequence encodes CSAEGEGTLEQYF.

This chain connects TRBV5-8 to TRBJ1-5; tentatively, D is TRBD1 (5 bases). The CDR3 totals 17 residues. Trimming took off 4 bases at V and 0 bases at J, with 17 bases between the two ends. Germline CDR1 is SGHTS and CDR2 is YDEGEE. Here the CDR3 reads CASSRDWLRYSNQPQHF. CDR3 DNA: TGTGCCAGCAGCCGGGACTGGCTCCGCTATAGCAATCAGCCCCAGCATTTT.

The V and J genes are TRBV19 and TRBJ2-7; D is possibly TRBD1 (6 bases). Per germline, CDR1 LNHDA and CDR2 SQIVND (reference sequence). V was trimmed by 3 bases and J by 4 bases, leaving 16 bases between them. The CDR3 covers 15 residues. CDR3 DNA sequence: TGTGCCAGTAGTATCAAGACAGGTCCCTCTTACGAGCAGTACTTC. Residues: CASSIKTGPSYEQYF.